The T cell receptor beta chain described here comes from a study of cytomegalovirus exposure and HLA in healthy donors. A word on this clone: Antigen: not known.

Study results and caveats: Another analysis was done later, and it associated approximately 17,000 TCR beta sequences with HLA alleles at 0.05 false discovery rate.

CDR3 length: 11 residues. CDR1 is SEHNR and CDR2 is FQNEAQ in the germline V gene (reference sequence). Trimming shortened V by 5 bases and J by 7 bases, and 8 bases separated the two germline ends. PCR used 60 Vbeta primers and 13 Jbeta primers. TCRdb's copy holds only in-frame clones and misses some; the assay was immunoSEQ multiplex PCR. The data hold around 200,000 clones, with approximately 79% observed a single time. What was sequenced was PBMCs. The rearrangement uses TRBV7-9 and TRBJ1-2; no clear D. The receptor comes from a male donor in good health and CMV-seronegative. This CDR3 reads CASSTSGGYTF. CDR3 DNA: TGTGCCAGCAGCACCAGCGGTGGCTACACCTTC.